These T cell receptor beta chains were read from a single sample in a study of shared clonotypes between healthy human individuals. Produced via immunoSEQ multiplex PCR; TCRdb's table is partial and in-frame only. The table lists around 2,000,000 clones, 93% of them singletons, with approximately 1.7% in the top ten. Input material: naive CD8+ T cells from PBMCs. These TCRs come from a man aged 18 to 30 in good health. Some clones in this sample may be carry-over from other donors' samples. CDR3s include the opening cysteine and the closing phenylalanine or tryptophan. D genes are given only for firm matches. Clone size appears in some rows only: once, few, many, or a class for an expanded clone.

cdr3_nt: TGTGCCAGCAGACCCGGGACGGAGGACACCATATATTTT
cdr3_aa: CASRPGTEDTIYF
clone_size: NA
d_call: NA
j_call: TRBJ1-3
v_call: TRBV6-6

cdr3_nt: TGTGCCAGCAGTCCCTCCTCGGGGGAGAAGCAAGAGACCCAGTACTTC
cdr3_aa: CASSPSSGEKQETQYF
clone_size: NA
d_call: NA
j_call: TRBJ2-5
v_call: TRBV27

cdr3_nt: TGTGCCAGTAGTATAGTCGCTTGGGCCGACCAGTACTTC
cdr3_aa: CASSIVAWADQYF
clone_size: NA
d_call: NA
j_call: TRBJ2-5
v_call: TRBV19

cdr3_nt: TGTGCCACCAGCAGGACCCTAGCGGGAGTATTAGGGCATGAGCAGTTCTTC
cdr3_aa: CATSRTLAGVLGHEQFF
clone_size: NA
d_call: TRBD2
j_call: TRBJ2-1
v_call: TRBV15

cdr3_nt: TGCGCCAGCAGCCCCCAACAGGCCCATAGCAATCAGCCCCAGCATTTT
cdr3_aa: CASSPQQAHSNQPQHF
clone_size: NA
d_call: NA
j_call: TRBJ1-5
v_call: TRBV4-1

cdr3_nt: TGTGCCGCCGGCGTTGCGGGATCGGATACGCAGTATTTT
cdr3_aa: CAAGVAGSDTQYF
clone_size: NA
d_call: NA
j_call: TRBJ2-3
v_call: TRBV27

cdr3_nt: TGCGCCAGCAGCCAAGATTCGTCCGACCTCTCCTACGAGCAGTACTTC
cdr3_aa: CASSQDSSDLSYEQYF
clone_size: NA
d_call: NA
j_call: TRBJ2-7
v_call: TRBV4-1

cdr3_nt: TGTGCCAGCAGCGGGTACACCGGGGAGCTGTTTTTT
cdr3_aa: CASSGYTGELFF
clone_size: NA
d_call: NA
j_call: TRBJ2-2
v_call: TRBV6-4

cdr3_nt: TGTGCCAGCAGCCCCCGGGGGGGTAGCTCCTACAATGAGCAGTTCTTC
cdr3_aa: CASSPRGGSSYNEQFF
clone_size: NA
d_call: TRBD2
j_call: TRBJ2-1
v_call: TRBV7-9

cdr3_nt: TGTGCCAGCAGTTTCCGTTTGAGTAATCAGCCCCAGCATTTT
cdr3_aa: CASSFRLSNQPQHF
clone_size: NA
d_call: NA
j_call: TRBJ1-5
v_call: TRBV28

cdr3_nt: TGTGCCAGCAGCTCGGGACTAGCGGCGAACAATGAGCAGTTCTTC
cdr3_aa: CASSSGLAANNEQFF
clone_size: NA
d_call: TRBD2
j_call: TRBJ2-1
v_call: TRBV7-8

cdr3_nt: TGTGCCAGCAGTGAGGCCGGCAGGGACTTCTATGGCTACACCTTC
cdr3_aa: CASSEAGRDFYGYTF
clone_size: NA
d_call: NA
j_call: TRBJ1-2
v_call: TRBV6-4

cdr3_nt: TGCGCCAGCAGCCAAAGCCGCGTTTGGGTTGGAAGCTATGGCTACACCTTC
cdr3_aa: CASSQSRVWVGSYGYTF
clone_size: NA
d_call: NA
j_call: TRBJ1-2
v_call: TRBV4-3

cdr3_nt: TGTGCCAGCAGCCAAGGAGACAGGGACTCCTACGAGCAGTACTTC
cdr3_aa: CASSQGDRDSYEQYF
clone_size: NA
d_call: TRBD1
j_call: TRBJ2-7
v_call: TRBV14

cdr3_nt: TGTGCCAGCAGCCAAAACCCGGTGGGTGAAAAACTGTTTTTT
cdr3_aa: CASSQNPVGEKLFF
clone_size: NA
d_call: NA
j_call: TRBJ1-4
v_call: TRBV4-2

cdr3_nt: TGTGCCAGCAGTTTAACCCCCGGGACTATTCTCTCAGATACGCAGTATTTT
cdr3_aa: CASSLTPGTILSDTQYF
clone_size: NA
d_call: TRBD2
j_call: TRBJ2-3
v_call: TRBV28

cdr3_nt: TGTGCCAGCAGCGCCCGAGGACAGGGGTACTATGGCTACACCTTC
cdr3_aa: CASSARGQGYYGYTF
clone_size: NA
d_call: TRBD1
j_call: TRBJ1-2
v_call: TRBV7-9

cdr3_nt: TGTGCCAGCAGCGCGAGCGGGGTCTCCTACAATGAGCAGTTCTTC
cdr3_aa: CASSASGVSYNEQFF
clone_size: NA
d_call: TRBD2
j_call: TRBJ2-1
v_call: TRBV7-9

cdr3_nt: TGTGCCAGCAGTTTAAACAGGGGGCGAGATGGCTACACCTTC
cdr3_aa: CASSLNRGRDGYTF
clone_size: NA
d_call: TRBD1
j_call: TRBJ1-2
v_call: TRBV27

cdr3_nt: TGTGCCAGCAGTGTACTAGCGGGACTCTTTTTAGAGCAGTTCTTC
cdr3_aa: CASSVLAGLFLEQFF
clone_size: once
d_call: TRBD2
j_call: TRBJ2-1
v_call: TRBV25-1

cdr3_nt: TGCGCCAGCAGCAAGGACAGGGGCTCTGGAAACACCATATATTTT
cdr3_aa: CASSKDRGSGNTIYF
clone_size: NA
d_call: TRBD1
j_call: TRBJ1-3
v_call: TRBV5-1

cdr3_nt: TGTGCCAGCAGCGTCACTCTTAGCGGGCCGACCTACGAGCAGTACTTC
cdr3_aa: CASSVTLSGPTYEQYF
clone_size: NA
d_call: TRBD2
j_call: TRBJ2-7
v_call: TRBV9

cdr3_nt: TGCACCTCGTTAGAAGGCCCCTCCTACAATGAGCAGTTCTTC
cdr3_aa: CTSLEGPSYNEQFF
clone_size: NA
d_call: NA
j_call: TRBJ2-1
v_call: TRBV2

cdr3_nt: TGTGCCAGCAGGCCTATAAATCCGGGTCAACGGGAAAAACTGTTTTTT
cdr3_aa: CASRPINPGQREKLFF
clone_size: NA
d_call: NA
j_call: TRBJ1-4
v_call: TRBV28

cdr3_nt: TGCGCCAGCAGCCGGACTAGCAGGGATACGCAGTATTTT
cdr3_aa: CASSRTSRDTQYF
clone_size: NA
d_call: TRBD2
j_call: TRBJ2-3
v_call: TRBV5-1

cdr3_nt: TGTGCCAGCAGCCAAGGAGGGGTCGTTAGCAATCAGCCCCAGCATTTT
cdr3_aa: CASSQGGVVSNQPQHF
clone_size: NA
d_call: NA
j_call: TRBJ1-5
v_call: TRBV16

cdr3_nt: TGTGCCTGGGGCCTTGGACGCTCCTACAATGAGCAGTTCTTC
cdr3_aa: CAWGLGRSYNEQFF
clone_size: NA
d_call: NA
j_call: TRBJ2-1
v_call: TRBV30

cdr3_nt: TGTGCCAGCAGCATCCGTGGCCCAAGGGAAAAACTGTTTTTT
cdr3_aa: CASSIRGPREKLFF
clone_size: few
d_call: NA
j_call: TRBJ1-4
v_call: TRBV13

cdr3_nt: TGTGCCAGCAGTAACAGCGGGCTCCCGACAGAGACCCAGTACTTC
cdr3_aa: CASSNSGLPTETQYF
clone_size: NA
d_call: NA
j_call: TRBJ2-5
v_call: TRBV6-5

cdr3_nt: TGTGCCACCGCCCCCGGGCCCTCCTACAATGAGCAGTTCTTC
cdr3_aa: CATAPGPSYNEQFF
clone_size: once
d_call: NA
j_call: TRBJ2-1
v_call: TRBV15

cdr3_nt: TGTGCCAGCAGTTTCACCGTTTGGAGCGACGAGCAGTTCTTC
cdr3_aa: CASSFTVWSDEQFF
clone_size: NA
d_call: NA
j_call: TRBJ2-1
v_call: TRBV27

cdr3_nt: TGTGCCAGCAGCTCCGGTCTGGGCTCTGGAAACACCATATATTTT
cdr3_aa: CASSSGLGSGNTIYF
clone_size: NA
d_call: NA
j_call: TRBJ1-3
v_call: TRBV11-2

cdr3_nt: TGCGCCAGCAGCCAAGATTACGGGAGGCTCGTCCAGGATGAGCAGTTCTTC
cdr3_aa: CASSQDYGRLVQDEQFF
clone_size: NA
d_call: TRBD2
j_call: TRBJ2-1
v_call: TRBV4-1

cdr3_nt: TGCGCCAGCAGCTGGCCGGGACAGGGGGCCTTTTCAACCTACGAGCAGTACTTC
cdr3_aa: CASSWPGQGAFSTYEQYF
clone_size: NA
d_call: TRBD1
j_call: TRBJ2-7
v_call: TRBV5-1

cdr3_nt: TGCGCCAGCAGCCAAGTCTACGGGGGGGAGACCCAGTACTTC
cdr3_aa: CASSQVYGGETQYF
clone_size: NA
d_call: TRBD2
j_call: TRBJ2-5
v_call: TRBV7-9

cdr3_nt: TGTGCCATCAGTTTGACTAGCCTAGAGGAAGATACGCAGTATTTT
cdr3_aa: CAISLTSLEEDTQYF
clone_size: NA
d_call: TRBD2
j_call: TRBJ2-3
v_call: TRBV10-3

cdr3_nt: TGTGCCAGTATGATGGCTAGCAATCAGCCCCAGCATTTT
cdr3_aa: CASMMASNQPQHF
clone_size: NA
d_call: NA
j_call: TRBJ1-5
v_call: TRBV19

cdr3_nt: TGTGCCAGCACCTTGCTGGGGACAGCTTTCGACGGCTACACCTTC
cdr3_aa: CASTLLGTAFDGYTF
clone_size: NA
d_call: TRBD1
j_call: TRBJ1-2
v_call: TRBV5-6

cdr3_nt: TGTGCCAGCAGTTTATTTCGGTTGAACACTGAAGCTTTCTTT
cdr3_aa: CASSLFRLNTEAFF
clone_size: NA
d_call: NA
j_call: TRBJ1-1
v_call: TRBV27

cdr3_nt: TGTGCCAGCAGTCAGAGAAAAACAGGGGGCGCCGACTATGGCTACACCTTC
cdr3_aa: CASSQRKTGGADYGYTF
clone_size: NA
d_call: TRBD1
j_call: TRBJ1-2
v_call: TRBV14

cdr3_nt: TGTGCCAGCAGTAGGGTGACTCTCGGGCGCAATGAGCAGTTCTTC
cdr3_aa: CASSRVTLGRNEQFF
clone_size: once
d_call: NA
j_call: TRBJ2-1
v_call: TRBV2

cdr3_nt: TGTGCCAGCAGCGTAGAACAGGGGAATTCCTACGAGCAGTACTTC
cdr3_aa: CASSVEQGNSYEQYF
clone_size: NA
d_call: TRBD1
j_call: TRBJ2-7
v_call: TRBV9

cdr3_nt: TGTGCCAGCAGCTTCCCCCTGGGAGCAAACTATGGCTACACCTTC
cdr3_aa: CASSFPLGANYGYTF
clone_size: NA
d_call: NA
j_call: TRBJ1-2
v_call: TRBV7-9

cdr3_nt: TGCGCCAGCAGCCAATCTAGTTTCTCTGGGGCCAACGTCCTGACTTTC
cdr3_aa: CASSQSSFSGANVLTF
clone_size: NA
d_call: NA
j_call: TRBJ2-6
v_call: TRBV4-3

cdr3_nt: TGCGCCAGCAGCTTGGAAGACCGGATGAACACTGAAGCTTTCTTT
cdr3_aa: CASSLEDRMNTEAFF
clone_size: NA
d_call: NA
j_call: TRBJ1-1
v_call: TRBV5-1

cdr3_nt: TGCGCCAGCAGCCAAGCAAGGCAGAAGATTACGCCTGGGACCAAAAACATTCAGTACTTC
cdr3_aa: CASSQARQKITPGTKNIQYF
clone_size: NA
d_call: NA
j_call: TRBJ2-4
v_call: TRBV4-3

cdr3_nt: TGTGCCAGCAGTTTTATTGTCGGCGGACAAGAGACCCAGTACTTC
cdr3_aa: CASSFIVGGQETQYF
clone_size: NA
d_call: NA
j_call: TRBJ2-5
v_call: TRBV28

cdr3_nt: TGTGCCACCAATAGTTGGGGATACAATGAGCAGTTCTTC
cdr3_aa: CATNSWGYNEQFF
clone_size: NA
d_call: NA
j_call: TRBJ2-1
v_call: TRBV19

cdr3_nt: TGTGCCAGCAGTGAGGTCGGCGAAAGCTCTGGAAACACCATATATTTT
cdr3_aa: CASSEVGESSGNTIYF
clone_size: NA
d_call: NA
j_call: TRBJ1-3
v_call: TRBV2

cdr3_nt: TGTGCCAGCAGCTTAGCCGAAACATGGCCTGGGGGAAACACCATATATTTT
cdr3_aa: CASSLAETWPGGNTIYF
clone_size: NA
d_call: NA
j_call: TRBJ1-3
v_call: TRBV7-2

cdr3_nt: TGTGCCAGCAGCTTGGGGCATGAGCAGTTCTTC
cdr3_aa: CASSLGHEQFF
clone_size: NA
d_call: NA
j_call: TRBJ2-1
v_call: TRBV7-9

cdr3_nt: TGTGCCACAGGAGGACCCGGGGAGCTGTTTTTT
cdr3_aa: CATGGPGELFF
clone_size: NA
d_call: NA
j_call: TRBJ2-2
v_call: TRBV19

cdr3_nt: TGTGCCAGCAGTTACGGCGGGAACTCCTACAATGAGCAGTTCTTC
cdr3_aa: CASSYGGNSYNEQFF
clone_size: NA
d_call: NA
j_call: TRBJ2-1
v_call: TRBV6-5

cdr3_nt: TGTGCCAGCTCACCACTGGGGACAGGGGTCACTGAAGCTTTCTTT
cdr3_aa: CASSPLGTGVTEAFF
clone_size: NA
d_call: TRBD1
j_call: TRBJ1-1
v_call: TRBV18

cdr3_nt: TGTGCCAGCAGCCAATCGGGAACCGATACGCAGTATTTT
cdr3_aa: CASSQSGTDTQYF
clone_size: NA
d_call: NA
j_call: TRBJ2-3
v_call: TRBV16

cdr3_nt: TGTGCCAGTAGTTTGGGGGGCTCGGTTGAAGCTTTCTTT
cdr3_aa: CASSLGGSVEAFF
clone_size: few
d_call: NA
j_call: TRBJ1-1
v_call: TRBV19

cdr3_nt: TGCGCCAGCAGCCAAGATAAGTTTTTTCCATACGAGCAGTACTTC
cdr3_aa: CASSQDKFFPYEQYF
clone_size: NA
d_call: NA
j_call: TRBJ2-7
v_call: TRBV4-3

cdr3_nt: TGTGCCAGCAGCTTGGGGGCGGGTATCGAGCAGTACTTC
cdr3_aa: CASSLGAGIEQYF
clone_size: NA
d_call: NA
j_call: TRBJ2-7
v_call: TRBV7-9

cdr3_nt: TGTGCCAGCAGCCACTCAGGGACGGGAGAACAGTACTTC
cdr3_aa: CASSHSGTGEQYF
clone_size: NA
d_call: NA
j_call: TRBJ2-7
v_call: TRBV7-2